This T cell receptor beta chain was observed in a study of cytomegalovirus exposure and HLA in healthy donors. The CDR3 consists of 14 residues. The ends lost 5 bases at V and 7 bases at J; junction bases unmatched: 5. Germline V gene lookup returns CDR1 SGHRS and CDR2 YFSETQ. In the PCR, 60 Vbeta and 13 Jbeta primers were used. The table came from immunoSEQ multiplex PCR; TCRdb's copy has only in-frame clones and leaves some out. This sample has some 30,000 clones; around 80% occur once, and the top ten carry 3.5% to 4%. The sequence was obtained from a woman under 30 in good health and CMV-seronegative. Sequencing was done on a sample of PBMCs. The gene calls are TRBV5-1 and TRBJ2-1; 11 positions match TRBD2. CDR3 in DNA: TGCGCCAGCAGTGCTAGCGGGGGGCGGAATGAGCAGTTCTTC. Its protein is CASSASGGRNEQFF.